These 32 T cell receptor beta chains were all obtained from the same sample, sequenced in a study of CD8 T cells in Susac syndrome. Random hexamers were used to reverse transcribe the RNA input (about 0.5 to 1 ug). TCRdb reprocessed the immunoSEQ multiplex PCR reads via MiXCR and lists one record per CDR3 protein. Of about 18,000 distinct CDR3 sequences listed, roughly 95% are singletons. Material: CD8+ T cells from PBMCs. The origin of the receptors is a human donor in good health.

The chain combines TRBV20-1 with TRBJ1-3, with 9 bases that match TRBD1. This CDR3 spans 15 amino acids. The germline gives CDR1 DFQATT, CDR2 SNEGSKA (reference sequence). Trimming cost V 5 bases and J 0 bases; bases outside gene matches: 5. CDR3 sequence (DNA): TGCAGTGCTCGGGAGGACAGGGGCTCTGGAAACACCATATATTTT. It translates to CSAREDRGSGNTIYF.

This chain connects TRBV12-3 or TRBV12-4 to TRBJ2-1, with TRBD2 matching over 10 bases. This CDR3 comprises 15 residues. With V trimmed by 5 bases and J by 9 bases, 10 bases remained unmatched. The CDR3 DNA is TGTGCCAGCAGTCTGCTAGCGGGAGAGTACGGTGAGCAGTTCTTC. Protein: CASSLLAGEYGEQFF.

The chain recombines TRBV5-4 with TRBJ2-3, with 7 bases identical to TRBD2. CDR3 length: 16 residues. The V gene's germline CDR1 is SGHNT and CDR2 YYREEE (reference sequence). With 3 bases clipped from V and 2 bases from J, the junction kept 9 bases outside the gene matches. The CDR3 sequence: CASSSYGREPTDTQYF. CDR3 nucleotides: TGTGCCAGCAGCTCCTACGGGCGGGAGCCCACAGATACGCAGTATTTT.

This rearrangement joins TRBV7-9 to TRBJ1-1; no reliable D call. Germline V gene sequence: CDR1 SEHNR, CDR2 FQNEAQ (reference sequence). V lost 6 bases and J lost 1, with 15 bases in between. The CDR3 is made up of 15 amino acids. The CDR3 here is CASSHPGGRNTEAFF. Here the CDR3 DNA reads TGTGCCAGCAGTCACCCCGGCGGAAGGAACACTGAAGCTTTCTTT. The whole variable domain, remainder taken from reference TRBV7-9 and TRBJ1-1, is DTGVSQNPRHKITKRGQNVTFRCDPISEHNRLYWYRQTLGQGPEFLTYFQNEAQLEKSRLLSDRFSAERPKGSFSTLEIQRTEQGDSAMYLCASSHPGGRNTEAFFGQGTRLTVV.

This chain links TRBV29-1 with TRBJ2-5, with D perhaps matching TRBD2 (7 bases). Germline-derived CDR1 and CDR2 are SQVTM and ANQGSEA. V shed 0 bases and J shed 5 bases, with 28 bases lying between them. CDR3 length equals 19 residues. The CDR3 DNA sequence: TGCAGCGTTGAAGATAGGGGGAAGGGAGGGGATGAGGCCCTGGAGACCCAGTACTTC. This sequence encodes CSVEDRGKGGDEALETQYF. Full variable domain (rest looked up from reference TRBV29-1 and TRBJ2-5): SAVISQKPSRDICQRGTSLTIQCQVDSQVTMMFWYRQQPGQSLTLIATANQGSEATYESGFVIDKFPISRPNLTFSTLTVSNMSPEDSSIYLCSVEDRGKGGDEALETQYFGPGTRLLVL.

This chain links TRBV7-9 with TRBJ1-2, with TRBD1 as a possible D gene (5 bases). Germline loops: CDR1 SEHNR, CDR2 FQNEAQ (reference sequence). V lost 1 base and J 7 bases, leaving 13 bases between the germline ends. This CDR3 contains 14 residues. In nucleotides, the CDR3 is TGTGCCAGCAGCTTAGGCCAGGGTGGTGGTGGCTACACCTTC. Amino acids: CASSLGQGGGGYTF. The full variable domain, rest sourced from reference TRBV7-9 and TRBJ1-2, is DTGVSQNPRHKITKRGQNVTFRCDPISEHNRLYWYRQTLGQGPEFLTYFQNEAQLEKSRLLSDRFSAERPKGSFSTLEIQRTEQGDSAMYLCASSLGQGGGGYTFGSGTRLTVV.

This clonotype showed up just a few times. The chain links TRBV28 to TRBJ1-1; no definite D call. V was clipped by 3 bases and J by 6 bases, with 14 bases between them. CDR1 MDHEN and CDR2 SYDVKM come from the germline V gene. This CDR3 is 14 amino acids long. CDR3 residues: CASSFPNGVAEAFF. In nucleotides, the CDR3 is TGTGCCAGCAGTTTTCCAAATGGGGTCGCTGAAGCTTTCTTT.

This clonotype was seen only a few times. V gene TRBV3-1 combines with J gene TRBJ1-4; the D is unclear. Germline V gene lookup returns CDR1 LGHDT and CDR2 YNNKEL (reference sequence). Trimming removed 4 bases from V and 11 bases from J, with 17 bases in between. The CDR3 spans 14 residues. CDR3 DNA: TGTGCCAGCAGCCCCGAGTTTGATCTTAGGAAACTGTTTTTT. Amino acids: CASSPEFDLRKLFF.

This chain uses TRBV27 with TRBJ2-3, with unresolved D. V lost 2 bases, J lost 6 bases, and 15 bases lay in between. Germline V gene sequence: CDR1 MNHEY, CDR2 SMNVEV (reference sequence). The CDR3 covers 15 residues. In nucleotides, the CDR3 is TGTGCCAGCAGTTTAGAAGTGTCGGATCGGGATACGCAGTATTTT. Protein: CASSLEVSDRDTQYF.

The chain employs TRBV7-2 and TRBJ2-5; 11 nucleotides agree with TRBD2. CDR3 length equals 16 residues. The V gene's germline CDR1 is SGHTA and CDR2 FQGNSA. The J segment lost 4 bases and the V segment lost 5 bases, leaving 9 bases of the junction unmatched. The CDR3 region has the DNA TGTGCCAGCAGCCTGGGAGCCACTAGCGGGAGAGAGACCCAGTACTTC. Translation gives CASSLGATSGRETQYF.

The chain employs TRBV7-8 and TRBJ1-2, with D uncertain. CDR1 and CDR2 from the germline V gene are SGHVS and FQNEAQ. The V end was cut by 2 bases, the J end by 0 bases, with 7 bases between. CDR3 length: 14 amino acids. The CDR3 sequence is CASSLLGSNYGYTF. CDR3 DNA sequence: TGTGCCAGCAGCTTATTAGGGTCTAACTATGGCTACACCTTC.

This chain connects TRBV10-3 to TRBJ1-2; D not resolved. The V end lost 7 bases, the J end lost 6 bases, and 12 bases lay between the germline ends. Germline lookup yields CDR1 ENHRY and CDR2 SYGVKD. The CDR3 is 12 amino acids. The CDR3 region is CAITQEGDGYTF. CDR3 nucleotides: TGTGCCATCACCCAAGAAGGCGATGGCTACACCTTC.

The rearrangement uses TRBV13 and TRBJ1-4; 9 bases match TRBD1. Germline values: CDR1 PRHDT, CDR2 FYEKMQ (reference sequence). The CDR3 length is 15 residues. V gave up 0 bases and J gave up 10 bases; unmatched junction bases: 6. Written as DNA, the CDR3 is TGTGCCAGCAGCTTAGGGACAGGGGGAGGTGGAAAACTGTTTTTT. This translates into CASSLGTGGGGKLFF.

The J gene is TRBJ2-1, the V gene TRBV12-3 or TRBV12-4; D is unclear. The V end was cut by 7 bases, the J end by 6 bases, with 10 bases between. The CDR3 spans 12 residues. The CDR3 is CASKETSNEQFF. The CDR3 DNA reads as TGTGCCAGCAAGGAAACCTCCAATGAGCAGTTCTTC.

DNA of the CDR3: TGTGCCAGCCGAACAGCGGGAAATCAAGAGACCCAGTACTTC. Translating it yields CASRTAGNQETQYF. The chain joins TRBV6-1 to TRBJ2-5; the match to TRBD2 covers 7 bases. The ends lost 8 bases at V and 2 bases at J; junction bases unmatched: 8. This CDR3 is built from 14 residues. Germline CDR1 MNHNS, CDR2 SASEGT.

This chain joins TRBV4-3 and TRBJ1-1; 9 positions match TRBD1. Germline values: CDR1 LGHNA, CDR2 YSLEER. The CDR3 extends over 18 amino acids. V shed 4 bases and J 0 bases; nucleotides not matched to a gene: 12. CDR3 sequence: CASSLMTGGIGMNTEAFF. DNA for the CDR3: TGCGCCAGCAGCCTCATGACAGGGGGGATCGGTATGAACACTGAAGCTTTCTTT.

The V call is TRBV29-1, the J call TRBJ2-1, with 7 bases identical to TRBD1. V lost 7 bases, J lost 11 bases, and 17 bases stayed unmatched. This CDR3 is 14 amino acids long. Germline V gene data show CDR1 as SQVTM and CDR2 as ANQGSEA. In DNA form, the CDR3 reads TGCAGCGCCAAGAGACTACGGGACAGATTGAAGCAGTTCTTC. Its translation is CSAKRLRDRLKQFF.

The chain joins TRBV4-1 to TRBJ2-7; 9 bases fit TRBD1. Germline V gene lookup returns CDR1 MGHRA and CDR2 YSYEKL. The CDR3 consists of 17 residues. V lost 5 bases, J lost 1 base, and 12 bases stayed unmatched. The CDR3 spells CASSAGPGTGFSYEQYF. The CDR3 nucleotides read TGCGCCAGCAGCGCAGGACCCGGGACAGGGTTTTCCTACGAGCAGTACTTC.

The chain couples TRBV7-3 to TRBJ2-5; D is perhaps TRBD1 or TRBD2 (6 bases each). V was cut by 2 bases and J by 5 bases, with 15 bases left in between. The germline V gene encodes CDR1 SGHTA and CDR2 FQGTGA. This CDR3 comprises 15 residues. This CDR3 is CASSLGGGRGETQYF. CDR3 bases: TGTGCCAGCAGCTTAGGAGGGGGGAGAGGGGAGACCCAGTACTTC.

This chain links TRBV13 with TRBJ1-1; D may be TRBD1 (6 bases). The V end lost 6 bases, the J end lost 8 bases, and 16 bases lay between the germline ends. Germline lookup yields CDR1 PRHDT and CDR2 FYEKMQ (reference sequence). CDR3 length equals 13 residues. CDR3 residues: CASRPGYREEAFF. DNA for the CDR3: TGTGCCAGCAGACCTGGGTACAGGGAAGAAGCTTTCTTT.

This sequence joins TRBV28 and TRBJ2-1; 8 bases are shared with TRBD2. Unmatched junction bases numbered 11, after V lost 1 base and J lost 9 bases. Germline loops: CDR1 MDHEN, CDR2 SYDVKM. CDR3 length equals 16 residues. The CDR3 coding sequence is TGTGCCAGCAGTTTATTCGCCCGGGAGGGTGTCTGTGAGCAGTTCTTC. The encoded protein is CASSLFAREGVCEQFF.

Of note for this clonotype: One junction end disagrees with the germline gene, perhaps due to a read error. V and J are TRBV29-1 and TRBJ1-4; D gene unclear. CDR3 size: 11 residues. Germline V CDR1 and CDR2: SQVTM, ANQGSEA. The CDR3 here is CSAEHFDSLFF. The CDR3 nucleotides read TGCAGCGCTGAACATTTTGATTCTCTGTTTTTT.

This chain joins TRBV28 and TRBJ2-1; TRBD1 matches 7 bases. CDR3 length: 14 amino acids. Germline values: CDR1 MDHEN, CDR2 SYDVKM. Trimming took 4 bases from V and 2 from J; bases not matched to a gene: 2. The CDR3 sequence: CASSWDRTYNEQFF. The CDR3 DNA follows: TGTGCCAGCAGTTGGGACAGAACCTACAATGAGCAGTTCTTC.

The chain has TRBV9 and TRBJ2-3; 11 nucleotides agree with TRBD1. Germline V gene sequence: CDR1 SGDLS, CDR2 YYNGEE. After removal of 3 bases from V and 5 bases from J, the junction contained 8 bases not matched to a gene. The CDR3 contains 16 residues. DNA for the CDR3: TGTGCCAGCAGCGATCCGGGACAGGGGGTTAGAGATACGCAGTATTTT. It encodes CASSDPGQGVRDTQYF.

In its sample, this clonotype was seen once. The rearrangement joins TRBV23-1 to TRBJ2-7; TRBD2 might be the D (7 bases). TRBV23-1 is assigned to the ORF class and has an uncertain function. This CDR3 has 16 amino acids. The V end lost 7 bases, the J end lost 1 base, and 20 bases lay between the germline ends. CDR3 sequence reads: CASTNRGAAPSYEQYV. The CDR3 coding sequence is TGCGCCAGCACCAACCGGGGGGCGGCACCTTCCTACGAGCAGTACGTC.

The rearrangement links TRBV20-1 to TRBJ2-1; D not resolved. CDR3 length equals 13 residues. Germline loops: CDR1 DFQATT, CDR2 SNEGSKA (reference sequence). V was pared by 3 bases and J by 7 bases, with 13 bases between. The DNA of the CDR3 is TGCAGTGCTAGCCGCGAGTTAAAGAATGAGCAGTTCTTC. This gives the protein CSASRELKNEQFF.

The rearrangement uses TRBV7-2 and TRBJ2-5; a possible D gene is TRBD2 (6 bases). Germline V gene sequence: CDR1 SGHTA, CDR2 FQGNSA. The CDR3 has 14 amino acids. The ends were cut back, 1 base at V and 3 bases at J, with 9 bases in the middle. CDR3 sequence: CASSLVGGKETQYF. The CDR3, as DNA: TGTGCCAGCAGCTTAGTAGGAGGGAAAGAGACCCAGTACTTC.

V and J are TRBV11-2 and TRBJ2-7; maybe TRBD2 (6 bases). The CDR3 has 12 residues. CDR1 and CDR2 from the germline V gene are SGHAT and FQNNGV. Trimming cost V 6 bases and J 7 bases, with 13 bases left between them. This CDR3 reads CASSFSGHEQYF. CDR3 DNA sequence: TGTGCCAGCAGTTTTAGCGGACATGAGCAGTACTTC.

This chain uses TRBV4-1 with TRBJ2-7; D perhaps matches TRBD1 (7 bases). V was pared by 0 bases and J by 4 bases, with 13 bases between. The CDR3 is 15 amino acids. The germline V gene encodes CDR1 MGHRA and CDR2 YSYEKL. The DNA of the CDR3 is TGCGCCAGCAGCCAAGATCTCCAGGGGGGTTACGAGCAGTACTTC. Residues: CASSQDLQGGYEQYF.

Only one count was recorded for this clonotype. Here the CDR3 DNA reads TGTGCCAGCAGTTACCGGCGGGAGTACCTCACAGATACGCAGTATTTT. This sequence encodes CASSYRREYLTDTQYF. The genes are TRBV6-6 and TRBJ2-3; 7 nucleotides line up with TRBD2. Trimming at V came to 2 bases and at J to 2 bases, leaving 7 bases not matched to a gene. In germline, CDR1 is MNHNY, CDR2 SVGAGI (reference sequence). The length of the CDR3 is 16 residues.

The gene calls are TRBV7-9 and TRBJ2-5, with unresolved D. Trimming took off 2 bases at V and 5 bases at J, with 15 bases between the two ends. The CDR3 runs 15 residues. Germline CDR1 and CDR2: SEHNR and FQNEAQ (reference sequence). The CDR3 here is CASSLSHSQLETQYF. The CDR3 nucleotides read TGTGCCAGCAGCTTATCACACTCCCAGTTGGAGACCCAGTACTTC.

This clonotype appeared a few times. V gene TRBV4-1 combines with J gene TRBJ2-7, with 12 bases lining up with TRBD2. CDR3 size: 16 residues. V gave up 4 bases and J gave up 1 base; unmatched junction bases: 5. CDR1 is MGHRA and CDR2 is YSYEKL in the germline V gene. CDR3 amino acids: CASSLSGTSGSYEQYF. The CDR3 DNA follows: TGCGCCAGCAGCCTTTCCGGGACTAGCGGGTCCTACGAGCAGTACTTC.